This T cell receptor (beta chain) was identified in a study of cytomegalovirus exposure and HLA in healthy donors (dated by TCRdb to between 2016 and 2019). At the level of the whole study: An earlier analysis of approximately 640 of the donors reported 276 Gb of sequence data and about 100 million unique TCR beta sequences from 150 million to 200 million T cells. In the later analysis, no new phenotypic data were used to find candidate immune exposures; instead, reliance was placed on TCR beta sequences and their occurrence across donors. The aim of the study was to test whether cataloging public T cell receptors could identify signatures of past pathogen exposure. To predict cytomegalovirus infection status, the study brought together high-throughput TCR immunosequencing, statistical association of individual TCRs with disease status, and machine learning. The number of donors typed differed by locus, with about 620-630 for A, B, C, DRB1 and DQB1, more than 500 for DQA1, some 570 for DPA1, and over 400 for DPB1. A later genetic analysis took genome-wide SNP genotypes for about three fifths of the 666 donors and used that subset as a discovery cohort. On average, around 240,000 unique TCR beta nucleotide sequences were sequenced per donor among 350 to 400 genotyped donors of the cohort, with roughly 18% of those sequences being non-productive. The study profiled the T cell repertoires of fewer than 850 subjects by immunosequencing and related them to cytomegalovirus serostatus. A later analysis re-examined previously published TCR beta repertoires from roughly 650 donors and added high-resolution HLA genotyping to investigate patterns of TCR occurrence. Donor age, sex, ethnicity and CMV serostatus were compiled together with the repertoire data. Because of strong linkage in the cohort, 5 or 6 DR-DQ haplotypes were treated as single units for association and clustering. Of the roughly 400 genotyped donors, roughly 85% fell in the genetic ancestry cluster associated with self-reported Caucasian donors. HLA typing covered class I and class II loci at four-digit resolution. About 300 gigabases of sequencing data and 91 million or so unique TCR sequences made up an early release that covered about 640 HLA-typed donors. Every repertoire in the discovery cohort had been generated on one and the same sequencing platform. An earlier analysis of about 620 of the donors applied high-throughput TCR beta sequencing to assess whether each TCR beta V gene segment acted as functional or pseudogenic. Along with the approximately 700-subject first cohort, a separate validation cohort of over a hundred different subjects was used.

Receptor libraries were prepared by the immunoSEQ multiplex PCR assay. A mixture of 60 forward primers for TCR Vbeta segments and 13 reverse primers for TCR Jbeta segments was used in the multiplex PCR. The CDR3 region of rearranged TCR beta genes was amplified from genomic DNA with a multiplex PCR assay. Amplified TCR beta libraries were sequenced as 87-base-pair reads on the Illumina HiSeq System. The authors' pipeline ran thus. A later analysis counted about 80 million unique TCR beta chains across the 500 to 850 repertoires, and some 11 million of these chains were shared by at least two donors. Raw reads were error-corrected and collapsed into unique sequences by a nearest-neighbor algorithm in which closely related sequences were merged to remove PCR and sequencing errors. Alignment of CDR3 sequences to IMGT reference sequences was used to assign V, D and J gene segments. Each retained sequence needed at least a six-nucleotide match to both a V gene segment and a J gene segment. A rearrangement was called productive if the CDR3 had no stop codons and remained in frame with V and J, and every other rearrangement was called non-productive. CDR3 was defined according to IMGT convention as the region running from the second conserved V-encoded cysteine to the conserved J-encoded phenylalanine. In an earlier analysis of 550 to 650 of the donors, sequences lacking an unambiguous match to a single V gene segment were excluded. In an earlier analysis of 587 of the donors, V segments were called functional above 56.7% productive rearrangements and were called segregating when the between-donor standard deviation exceeded 5%. To diagnose cytomegalovirus status from the catalog of TCR beta chain sequences, a statistical classification framework was built. In a later analysis, V and J genes were assigned by comparing TCR nucleotide sequences against IMGT/GENE-DB human TR gene sequences. A later analysis assigned CDR3 sequences and most-parsimonious VDJ recombination scenarios with the TCRdist pipeline. In a later analysis, each TCR beta chain was defined by its CDR3 amino acid sequence together with its V-gene family, and reads lacking a unique V-gene family were excluded. As a way to deal with suspected cross-contamination and a sequencing artifact, a later analysis dropped roughly 600 nucleotide sequences that were highly shared and had low generation probability. A later analysis calculated a clonal expansion index for each public chain from normalized within-repertoire ranks of inferred template counts. A later analysis computed generation probabilities with a VDJ recombination model fitted to out-of-frame rearrangements, and checked the results against IGoR. In a later analysis, hypergeometric tests were used to score TCR-TCR, TCR-HLA and TCR-CMV co-occurrence, with a repertoire-size bias correction applied to TCR pairs. In a later analysis, false discovery rates were estimated by permuting HLA or CMV assignments 20 times. In a later analysis, co-occurring TCRs were grouped using DBSCAN, with TCRdist sequence similarity added in when clustering inside HLA-allele-positive subsets. For co-occurrence clustering, repertoires with fewer than 30,000 or more than 120,000 public chains were excluded, along with 5 or 6 repertoires with anomalous nucleotide sharing. This immuneACCESS table, as held by TCRdb, lists in-frame sequences with V and J called but not all clones. Of the missing ones, under half trace to an unresolved V gene in checked studies; the others have no known cause. That table supplies the V and J calls and clone size; D and trimming were determined from the DNA. Here the sample has 110,000 to 150,000 clones; around 72% occur a single time. The ten largest clones take up approximately 2.1% of the sample.

The cohort consisted of approximately 690 healthy bone marrow donors. At the time of sampling, every cohort member was nominally healthy, though immune exposures that went unrecorded were likely present. The donor was CMV seronegative and belonged to the group of more than 300 seronegative cohort members. A peripheral blood sample was collected from each donor, and TCR beta sequencing was performed on peripheral blood mononuclear cells. Genomic DNA extraction from the blood cell samples was performed with the Qiagen DNeasy Blood Extraction Kit. With regard to this clone: Its antigen target is currently unknown. No base quality values were provided; no much bigger clone lies one nucleotide off.

CDR1 and CDR2 (WSHSY, SAAADI) derive from the germline V gene. Spanning cysteine to phenylalanine, the CDR3 consists of 18 amino acids. The entry retains the CDR3 DNA only, 54 bases that are in frame from base 1. The junction shows trimming of 0 bases on V and 4 bases on J, and the gene matches do not reach 9 bases of it. The research as a whole found: In a later genetic analysis, a missense DCLRE1C variant was associated with V-gene and J-gene trimming of TCR beta chains, and the association was replicated in an independent cohort. According to a later analysis, parvovirus B19, influenza, CMV and Epstein-Barr virus appeared linked to several top co-occurrence clusters. At a false discovery rate of 0.05, a later analysis linked some 18,000 TCR beta sequences to specific HLA alleles. Some IMGT-functional V segments, including TRBV6-2 and TRBV6-3, could not be told apart with the 87-base-pair reads, so those segments were excluded. The study listed 150 to 200 TCR beta chains as associated with cytomegalovirus. Across donors, most TCR sequences were observed very rarely, whereas some public TCRs were present in many individuals. Linkage disequilibrium might explain the correlated functional status among segregating V segments, but an unknown experimental factor could not be ruled out. In vitro tests confirmed that a few of the cytomegalovirus-associated TCR beta chains recognize cytomegalovirus antigens. The classifier was reported to diagnose cytomegalovirus status with high specificity and sensitivity in both the original cohort and the validation cohort. According to the authors, the approach could potentially be generalized to other disease states and immunological phenotypes. Most CMV-associated TCR beta chains appeared to be HLA-restricted in a later analysis, and the HLA associations seemed to be driven largely by CMV exposure. For the cohort, immune exposure information was limited to CMV serostatus. In this cohort, only TCR beta chains were sequenced, and detectable features were limited by the absence of alpha or paired-chain data. Because HLA typing was missing for some donors at each locus, association tests included only the typed subset. The earlier analysis of some 560 of the donors excluded fewer than 20 rarely observed V segments, including chromosome 9 orphons, because counts were too low. Compared with the roughly 670-donor mean, donors in an Asian-associated ancestry cluster had fewer N-insertions in productive TCRs, according to a later genetic analysis. In a later analysis, TCR association rates were found to vary across HLA loci, with the most associated TCRs seen for DRB1 alleles and the fewest for HLA-C alleles. An earlier analysis of 587 of the donors showed that most TCR beta V segments appeared in productive rearrangements either about 87% or about 30% of the time, which broadly matched IMGT annotations. A further reported finding was that TCR beta sequences accurately predicted the HLA-A and HLA-B alleles for most subjects in the first cohort. In a later analysis, HLA-associated TCR beta chains were found to be more clonally expanded and to have lower generation probabilities than equally common non-associated chains. A cluster of highly shared sequence variants was judged likely to represent a technical artifact of the sequencing pipeline. Sequencing depth was assumed to be roughly uniform across donors in the presence/absence analyses, though that assumption may not hold. When HLA alleles, especially DR and DQ, strongly co-occurred, attributing TCR associations to individual alleles was difficult.

The chain is encoded by TRBV10-2 joined to TRBJ2-1; 10 of the junction bases match TRBD2. The source of this sequence is a middle-aged man in good health and CMV-seronegative. Sequencing was carried out using PBMCs. The CDR3 is CASSESNPLAGAYNEQFF. The DNA is TGCGCCAGCAGTGAGTCGAACCCCCTAGCGGGAGCTTACAATGAGCAGTTCTTC.